These T cell receptor beta chains were read from a single sample in a study of cytomegalovirus exposure and HLA in healthy donors. The repertoire was sequenced with immunoSEQ multiplex PCR; TCRdb's copy has only in-frame clones and lacks some. This table has roughly 110,000 clones, approximately 79% appearing once. Sequencing was done on a sample of PBMCs. Every receptor here comes from a woman between 35 and 50 years old in good health and CMV-seropositive. Both conserved end residues are trimmed from each CDR3. Only part of the rows carry a size: once, few, many, or a class if the clone is expanded.

>NA|TRBJ1-2|TRBV4-3
ASSQDGGSGYT
>NA|TRBJ1-1|TRBV30
AWGTGRLPEAF
>NA|TRBJ2-3|TRBV30
AFQADTQY
>NA|TRBJ2-7|TRBV7-9
ASSFSGGNEQY
>NA|TRBJ1-1|TRBV4-3
ASSQDWDRNTEAF
>NA|TRBJ1-1|TRBV7-2
ASSLNFRGQTF
>medium-sized|TRBJ2-1|TRBV11-1
ASSIGGTSGNEQF
>few|TRBJ1-5|TRBV2
ASSFYRTGLGNQPQH
>NA|TRBJ2-5|TRBV6-1
ASSSWGGRRETQY
>NA|TRBJ2-3|TRBV1
TSGVQRGSTDTQY
>few|TRBJ1-2|TRBV5-6
ASSLGQQGRSGYT
>NA|TRBJ1-2|TRBV30
AWSVHGSHYGYT
>NA|TRBJ2-7|TRBV28
ASSSSYEQY
>NA|TRBJ2-7|TRBV4-2
ASSQGQGSEEQY
>once|TRBJ2-7|TRBV30
AWSAPGLVIYEQY
>NA|TRBJ1-4|TRBV5-5
ASSPNLGREKLF
>once|TRBJ1-1|TRBV6-5
ASSPSSGWDTEAF
>NA|TRBJ1-2|TRBV7-2
ASSPGTGGVYGYT
>NA|TRBJ2-7|TRBV11-3
AGDRVCHEQY
>NA|TRBJ1-2|TRBV5-1
ASSPRTGSYGYT
>NA|TRBJ2-7|TRBV5-1
ASRETGNSYEQY
>NA|TRBJ1-2|TRBV25-1
ASSKLSGWDGYT
>NA|TRBJ2-3|TRBV2
ASRGQGTDTQY
>NA|TRBJ1-2|TRBV6-1
ASSQRQGGGYT
>NA|TRBJ2-1|TRBV6-6
ASSKGSSYNEQF
>NA|TRBJ1-5|TRBV2
ASRRQGGSPQH
>NA|TRBJ1-4|TRBV7-2
ASSRKLSPGTGDGEKLF
>NA|TRBJ1-3|TRBV30
AWSVPGGPTTWNTIY
>NA|TRBJ2-5|TRBV6-1
ASSESIGRAQETQY
>few|TRBJ1-2|TRBV6-1
ASRDGDNLNYGYT
>NA|TRBJ1-2|TRBV5-4
ASRRTGNYGYT
>NA|TRBJ1-4|TRBV11-2
ASSLVKGRGEKLF
>NA|TRBJ2-6|TRBV2
ASSEGTASGANVLT
>NA|TRBJ2-2|TRBV4-1
ASSQVAGGGDTGELF
>NA|TRBJ1-6|TRBV5-4
ASSFGQGSSPLH
>NA|TRBJ1-2|TRBV7-8
ASSLGGTPNYGYT
>NA|TRBJ2-1|TRBV6-5
ASSYSSREDNEQF
>NA|TRBJ2-5|TRBV5-1
ASSFPQGTQY
>few|TRBJ1-1|TRBV6-5
ASSYSSSGGDTEAF
>NA|TRBJ1-6|TRBV6-6
ASSFPGRRGDSPLH
>few|TRBJ2-1|TRBV19
ASSISGQEYNEQF
>few|TRBJ2-2|TRBV5-5
ASSLTGAFTGELF